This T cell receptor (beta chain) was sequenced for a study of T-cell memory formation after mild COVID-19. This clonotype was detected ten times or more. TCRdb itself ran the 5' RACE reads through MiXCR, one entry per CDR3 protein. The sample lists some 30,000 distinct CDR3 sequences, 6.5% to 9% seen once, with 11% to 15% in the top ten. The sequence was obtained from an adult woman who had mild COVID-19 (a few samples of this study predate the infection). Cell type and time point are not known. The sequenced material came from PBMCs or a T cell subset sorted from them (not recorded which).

In nucleotides, the CDR3 is TGTGCCAGCAGCTTATCGCCAGCCGGCTCCTACAATGAGCAGTTCTTC. It translates to CASSLSPAGSYNEQFF. The chain uses TRBV11-1 and TRBJ2-1; D remains ambiguous. This CDR3 is 16 amino acids long. From germline, CDR1 is SGHAT and CDR2 FQDESV (reference sequence). With 2 bases removed from V and 0 bases from J, the gap between germline ends came to 11 bases.